These T cell receptor beta chains were read from a single sample in a study of shared T cell receptors in the human thymus. Assay used: immunoSEQ multiplex PCR; TCRdb lists only in-frame clones, some missing. In the table there are roughly 710,000 clones, 70% to 90% of which are singletons. The sample also formed part of further work on human thymus T cells.

Specimen: thymocytes. The source is a girl in the first two years of life with a congenital heart defect. Each CDR3 is given with its conserved first and last residue. D genes are given only for firm matches. The listing skips clone size in some rows; elsewhere it reads once, few, many or a size class.

size	V	J	D	DNA	CDR3
.	TRBV19	TRBJ1-1	.	TGTGCCAGTAGTGAGATGTGGAACACTGAAGCTTTCTTT	CASSEMWNTEAFF
.	TRBV5-1	TRBJ2-7	TRBD1	TGCGCCAGCAGCCAAAACACTCTCCGACAGGGGAGTATCACCTACGAGCAGTACTTC	CASSQNTLRQGSITYEQYF
.	TRBV6-6	TRBJ1-1	TRBD1	TGTGCCACCGGAGAACAGGGGGAGATTGACACTGAAGCTTTCTTT	CATGEQGEIDTEAFF
.	TRBV4-2	TRBJ1-5	.	TGTGCCAGCAGCCAGGACAGTCGATCGCCCCAGCATTTT	CASSQDSRSPQHF
once	TRBV7-2	TRBJ1-6	.	TGTGCCAGCAGCTTAGCGGGGGAGGGGTCATCCAATTCACCCCTCCACTTT	CASSLAGEGSSNSPLHF
.	TRBV7-9	TRBJ2-1	TRBD2	TGTGCCAGCAGCTTAACCCGGACTAGCGGGGACAATGAGCAGTTCTTC	CASSLTRTSGDNEQFF
.	TRBV25-1	TRBJ2-7	.	TGTGCCAGCAGTGAATTCGGACTAGGGGGACTCTACGAGCAGTACTTC	CASSEFGLGGLYEQYF
.	TRBV12-5	TRBJ2-7	TRBD1	TGTGCTAGTGGTGCCCGCGGGGACAGGGGATCCTACGAGCAGTACTTC	CASGARGDRGSYEQYF
.	TRBV29-1	TRBJ2-7	TRBD1	TGCAGCGTTGGGGACAGGACAAACTACGAGCAGTACTTC	CSVGDRTNYEQYF
.	TRBV9	TRBJ1-1	.	TGTGCCAGCACCCCGATTTATGTCGCGATCCCCCCCACTGAAGCTTTCTTT	CASTPIYVAIPPTEAFF
.	TRBV5-1	TRBJ1-2	.	TGCGCCAGCAGCTTGGACAGGGAACATGGCTACACCTTC	CASSLDREHGYTF
.	TRBV5-6	TRBJ2-5	.	TGTGCCAGCAGCGAAAATCACCCGGAGGGGCAAGAGACCCAGTACTTC	CASSENHPEGQETQYF
.	TRBV5-4	TRBJ1-1	TRBD1	TGTGCCAGCAGTACAGACAGGGTATATTGGAACACTGAAGCTTTCTTT	CASSTDRVYWNTEAFF
.	TRBV29-1	TRBJ2-2	TRBD1	TGCAGCGTCGTAACACCGGGACAGGGGAACACCGGGGAGCTGTTTTTT	CSVVTPGQGNTGELFF
.	TRBV4-3	TRBJ2-3	TRBD1	TGCGCCAGCAGCCTCGGGAACAGGGGGCTAAGCACAGATACGCAGTATTTT	CASSLGNRGLSTDTQYF
.	TRBV28	TRBJ1-6	.	TGTGCCAGCAGTTCGCCGGGGGGGGAGGGCGATAATTCACCCCTCCACTTT	CASSSPGGEGDNSPLHF
once	TRBV14	TRBJ1-2	TRBD1	TGTGCCAGCAGCCGGACAGGTTCAGGGGATAACTATGGCTACACCTTC	CASSRTGSGDNYGYTF
.	TRBV13	TRBJ2-5	.	TGTGCCAGCAGCATAATGGGGGCTCTACAAGAGACCCAGTACTTC	CASSIMGALQETQYF
.	TRBV9	TRBJ2-7	.	TGTGCCAGCAGCACCCGCGCTTGTGCGTCGGAGTACTTC	CASSTRACASEYF
.	TRBV6-1	TRBJ1-2	TRBD1	TGTGCCAGCAGTGTAGACAGGGTACTTAGCGGCTACACCTTC	CASSVDRVLSGYTF
.	TRBV4-1	TRBJ1-2	TRBD1	TGCGCCAGCAGCCAAGATCCTCGGACAGGGGGCTATCATGGCTACACCTTC	CASSQDPRTGGYHGYTF
.	TRBV27	TRBJ2-7	.	TGTGCCAGCAGCAAGAGGCATTCGCAGATCCCAACCTACGAGCAGTACTTC	CASSKRHSQIPTYEQYF
.	TRBV25-1	TRBJ1-1	.	TGTGCCAGCAGATCAAGCATGAACACTGAAGCTTTCTTT	CASRSSMNTEAFF
.	TRBV12-5	TRBJ1-2	TRBD1	TGTGCTAGTGGTTTGACTCCCGGACAGGGACGGGGAGACCGGGGTGGCTACACCTTC	CASGLTPGQGRGDRGGYTF
.	TRBV9	TRBJ2-3	.	TGTGCCAGCAGCGCCCCCACTAGCTCGGACACAGATACGCAGTATTTT	CASSAPTSSDTDTQYF
.	TRBV30	TRBJ1-1	TRBD1	TGTGCCTGGAGCTGTGCCCCCGGGACAGGGAACACTGAAGCTTTCTTT	CAWSCAPGTGNTEAFF
.	TRBV30	TRBJ2-7	.	TGTGCCTGGGAGATCCAGGGGTCCGGGGAGCAGTACTTC	CAWEIQGSGEQYF
.	TRBV10-1	TRBJ2-3	TRBD1	TGCGCCAGCAGTAGGACCAGGGGGTCCCGAGATACGCAGTATTTT	CASSRTRGSRDTQYF
.	TRBV30	TRBJ2-1	TRBD2	TGTGCCTGGAGTCACGGGGGGGATGAGCAGTTCTTC	CAWSHGGDEQFF
.	TRBV27	TRBJ1-2	TRBD1	TGTGCCAGCAGGCCGACAGGGTCGGTCTATGGCTACACCTTC	CASRPTGSVYGYTF
.	TRBV7-2	TRBJ1-1	.	TGTGCCAGCAGCTTAGGGAGGGCAGAGACCATGAACACTGAAGCTTTCTTT	CASSLGRAETMNTEAFF
.	TRBV27	TRBJ1-1	TRBD1	TGTGCCAGCAGTTTTTTGGGACAGTTAACTGAAGCTTTCTTT	CASSFLGQLTEAFF
.	TRBV5-6	TRBJ2-6	.	TGTGCCAGCAGCGGAGGGACCGACCGCACCCACCCTGGGGCCAACGTCCTGACTTTC	CASSGGTDRTHPGANVLTF
.	TRBV5-1	TRBJ1-6	TRBD1	TGCGCCAGCAGCTCCACAGGGGGCCGTTCACCCCTCCACTTT	CASSSTGGRSPLHF
.	TRBV5-6	TRBJ1-2	.	TGTGCCAGCAGCTTGGAATGTACAATGTCCGATTCTAACTATGGCTACACCTTC	CASSLECTMSDSNYGYTF
.	TRBV10-3	TRBJ2-7	TRBD1	TGTGCCATCAGTCCCCCGGGACAGGGTTCGCTGCGGGGGTTCGAGCAGTACTTC	CAISPPGQGSLRGFEQYF
.	TRBV2	TRBJ1-6	TRBD1	TGTGCCAGCAGTGAAAGAATTATGCCATATGGGACAGGGGATTCACCCCTCCACTTT	CASSERIMPYGTGDSPLHF
.	TRBV27	TRBJ1-2	.	TGTGCCAGCAGTTTGTCGGGAGTCGGCTACACCTTC	CASSLSGVGYTF
.	TRBV7-9	TRBJ2-7	.	TGTGCCAGCGATTGGAATAGAGGAATGGACGAGCAGTACTTC	CASDWNRGMDEQYF
.	TRBV19	TRBJ1-3	.	TGTGCCAGTAGTCGAAGAGACACCATATATTTT	CASSRRDTIYF
.	TRBV25-1	TRBJ1-6	TRBD1	TGTGCCAGCAGTGAAATACAGGGGCAGGGAAATTCACCCCTCCACTTT	CASSEIQGQGNSPLHF
.	TRBV2	TRBJ2-1	.	TGTGCCAGCAGTCCCCTCATGAGCAATGAGCAGTTCTTC	CASSPLMSNEQFF
few	TRBV5-5	TRBJ1-1	.	TGTGCCACCAGGGGAGTGAACACTGAAGCTTTCTTT	CATRGVNTEAFF
.	TRBV10-1	TRBJ1-3	.	TGCGCCAGCAACGAGTACCCCTCTGGAAACACCATATATTTT	CASNEYPSGNTIYF
once	TRBV18	TRBJ2-1	TRBD2	TGTGCCAGCTCACACGCCGGGACTAGGGAGTTCGGTGAGCAGTTCTTC	CASSHAGTREFGEQFF
once	TRBV19	TRBJ1-4	.	TGTGCCAGTACCCCGGGAGGGGATGAAAAACTGTTTTTT	CASTPGGDEKLFF
.	TRBV5-6	TRBJ2-3	TRBD2	TGTGCCAGCAGCTCGGGACTAGCGGGCCCGCAAGATACGCAGTATTTT	CASSSGLAGPQDTQYF
.	TRBV6-1	TRBJ1-2	.	TGTGCCAGCAGTGAACCTGGGGGGAGGGCTAGCTACACCTTC	CASSEPGGRASYTF